These 18 T cell receptor beta chains originate from one sample sequenced in a study of T cells in localized non-small cell lung cancer. The assay was immunoSEQ multiplex PCR, and TCRdb's table has in-frame clones only and misses some. The table has 70,000 or so clones, approximately 84% seen once. The sample consisted of peripheral blood, taken before any cancer treatment. These receptors were taken from a female donor older than 55 with stage I lung adenocarcinoma.

V gene TRBV27 combines with J gene TRBJ2-5, with 13 nucleotides matching TRBD2. This CDR3 comprises 18 residues. With V trimmed by 0 bases and J by 2 bases, 6 bases remained unmatched. Germline CDR1 MNHEY, CDR2 SMNVEV (reference sequence). CDR3 nucleotides: TGTGCCAGCAGTTTATCGGGACTAGCGGGAAGGAGGCAAGAGACCCAGTACTTC. Translation: CASSLSGLAGRRQETQYF.

This clone was seen just once. The chain employs TRBV6-6 and TRBJ2-5; D is unclear. The V and J ends lost 6 bases and 0 bases respectively, with 8 bases between them. The CDR3 loop spans 13 amino acids. Germline CDR1 is MNHNY and CDR2 is SVGAGI (reference sequence). CDR3 protein: CASRLAHQETQYF. The CDR3 region has the DNA TGTGCCAGCAGATTGGCGCACCAAGAGACCCAGTACTTC.

The chain joins TRBV25-1 to TRBJ2-1, with D perhaps assigned TRBD1 or TRBD2 (5 bases each). CDR1 MGHDK and CDR2 SYGVNS come from the germline V gene. V was clipped by 6 bases and J by 1 base, with 13 bases between them. The CDR3 extends over 15 amino acids. This chain's CDR3 is CASRARDGSYNEQFF. In DNA, the CDR3 is TGTGCCAGCAGAGCCCGGGACGGATCCTACAATGAGCAGTTCTTC. Looking up the rest from reference TRBV25-1 and TRBJ2-1 gives the full variable domain: EADIYQTPRYLVIGTGKKITLECSQTMGHDKMYWYQQDPGMELHLIHYSYGVNSTEKGDLSSESTVSRIRTEHFPLTLESARPSHTSQYLCASRARDGSYNEQFFGPGTRLTVL.

This clone was observed a single time. In DNA, the CDR3 is TGTGCCAGCAGCTTGATGCTAGCGGGGGGCCCGGATCAAGAGACCCAGTACTTC. It specifies CASSLMLAGGPDQETQYF. This chain links TRBV5-6 with TRBJ2-5, with 11 bases matching TRBD2. The CDR3 runs to 18 residues. Unmatched junction bases numbered 10, after V lost 1 base and J lost 2 bases. CDR1 is SGHDT, CDR2 YYEEEE, per germline.

This clone rates as medium-sized. The rearrangement uses TRBV2 and TRBJ1-4, with 7 bases lining up with TRBD1. Germline lookup yields CDR1 SNHLY and CDR2 FYNNEI. V trimming: 4 bases; J trimming: 7 bases; junction bases outside the gene matches: 0. This CDR3 spans 12 amino acids. In DNA form, the CDR3 reads TGTGCCAGCAGTGGGACAGGTGAAAAACTGTTTTTT. It codes for CASSGTGEKLFF.

V gene TRBV18 combines with J gene TRBJ2-2, with D perhaps being TRBD1 or TRBD2 (6 bases each). The CDR3 is 17 residues long. The ends were cut back, 3 bases at V and 1 base at J, with 15 bases in the middle. CDR1 is KGHSH, CDR2 LQKENI, per germline. CDR3 in DNA: TGTGCCAGCTCACCGAGGGGGAGCGGGCTGAACACCGGGGAGCTGTTTTTT. This translates into CASSPRGSGLNTGELFF.

The gene calls are TRBV21-1 and TRBJ2-7; TRBD2, as called in the table, went unchecked against the DNA. TRBV21-1 is marked as a pseudogene. The CDR3 spans 17 residues. For the CDR3, the DNA is TGTGCCAGCAGCAAAGCGCTGGGGCGGGAGCTGCCCTACGAGCAGTACTTC. Protein: CASSKALGRELPYEQYF.

This clone appeared a single time. The rearrangement uses TRBV7-8 and TRBJ2-7; D is unclear. The CDR3 spans 16 residues. Germline loops: CDR1 SGHVS, CDR2 FQNEAQ. The germline V and J ends were trimmed by 1 base and 0 bases, with 13 bases remaining between them. In DNA form, the CDR3 reads TGTGCCAGCAGCTTAGTCTCGTCCTCTAGCTCCTACGAGCAGTACTTC. Translated, it gives CASSLVSSSSSYEQYF.

The rearrangement uses TRBV19 and TRBJ2-1, with D possibly matching TRBD2 (5 bases). Germline V gene sequence: CDR1 LNHDA, CDR2 SQIVND (reference sequence). The CDR3 loop spans 15 amino acids. V was pared by 3 bases and J by 1 base, with 10 bases between. The CDR3 region is CASSIPAVSYNEQFF. The CDR3 DNA is TGTGCCAGTAGTATTCCAGCGGTGTCCTACAATGAGCAGTTCTTC.

The chain recombines TRBV11-2 with TRBJ1-5; D not certain. This CDR3 is 13 amino acids long. Germline assignment: CDR1 SGHAT and CDR2 FQNNGV. Trimming cost V 1 base and J 5 bases, with 6 bases left between them. DNA for the CDR3: TGTGCCAGCAGCTTAGGAGACGATCAGCCCCAGCATTTT. Translated: CASSLGDDQPQHF.

The chain has TRBV29-1 and TRBJ1-3; 8 bases line up with TRBD1. V was pared by 7 bases and J by 1 base, with 6 bases of the junction left unmatched. Germline V gives CDR1 SQVTM, CDR2 ANQGSEA. This CDR3 spans 14 amino acids. CDR3 DNA: TGCAGCGCCCTCCGACAGGGGTCTGGAAACACCATATATTTT. Translated, it gives CSALRQGSGNTIYF.

The chain combines TRBV18 with TRBJ2-3; D unresolved. V dropped 0 bases and J dropped 2 bases, with 6 bases sitting between them. Germline CDR1 reads KGHSH; CDR2 reads LQKENI. The CDR3 is 14 amino acids. Here the CDR3 reads CASSPPDFTDTQYF. In nucleotides, the CDR3 is TGTGCCAGCTCACCACCGGATTTCACAGATACGCAGTATTTT.

This clone is a singleton in its sample. The V call is TRBV28, the J call TRBJ1-5; D may be TRBD1 (5 bases). This CDR3 is built from 14 residues. Trimming shortened V by 5 bases and J by 4 bases, and 12 bases separated the two germline ends. Germline V lookup: CDR1 MDHEN, CDR2 SYDVKM. The DNA for the CDR3 is TGTGCCAGCAGTGGCGGGGGGGAGAATCAGCCCCAGCATTTT. This gives the protein CASSGGGENQPQHF.

CDR3 sequence (DNA): TGCGCCAGCAGCTTTACTCCAACTGGGGAGCAGTTCTTC. Protein product: CASSFTPTGEQFF. This rearrangement joins TRBV5-1 to TRBJ2-1; D is uncertain. CDR3 length: 13 residues. Germline V gene data show CDR1 as SGHRS and CDR2 as YFSETQ. The ends were cut back, 2 bases at V and 10 bases at J, with 13 bases in the middle.

The rearrangement uses TRBV9 and TRBJ2-5, with D possibly TRBD1 on 6 matching bases. The CDR3 has 16 amino acids. The germline V and J ends were trimmed by 3 bases and 4 bases, with 19 bases remaining between them. The germline CDR1 and CDR2 sequences are SGDLS and YYNGEE. The CDR3 DNA follows: TGTGCCAGCAGCGCACAGGGTAGTGTTGGGTTAGAGACCCAGTACTTC. Translation gives CASSAQGSVGLETQYF.

V usage is TRBV28 and J usage is TRBJ2-2, with 8 bases identical to TRBD2. This CDR3 spans 14 amino acids. Trimming removed 2 bases from V and 5 bases from J; junction bases left unmatched: 1. Germline V lookup: CDR1 MDHEN, CDR2 SYDVKM. The chain's CDR3 is CASSLPSGTGELFF. The CDR3, as DNA: TGTGCCAGCAGTTTACCTAGCGGGACCGGGGAGCTGTTTTTT.

For this clone: Since a far larger clone is one base different, this is likely a read error. Other DNA sequences from this sample encode an identical CDR3 as well. The rearrangement joins TRBV4-2 to TRBJ2-7; 9 bases line up with TRBD1. The J segment lost 2 bases and the V segment lost 5 bases, leaving 7 bases of the junction unmatched. This CDR3 has 15 amino acids. CDR1 LGHNA and CDR2 YNFKEQ come from the germline V gene. The CDR3 loop reads CASSLVGQGTYEQYF. CDR3 DNA sequence: TGTGCCAGCAGCTTAGTGGGACAGGGCACCTACGAGCAGTACTTC.

The J gene is TRBJ2-5, the V gene TRBV7-3, with 12 bases that match TRBD2. V dropped 5 bases and J dropped 4; count of bases not matched to a gene: 5. The germline gives CDR1 SGHTA, CDR2 FQGTGA. The CDR3 consists of 15 residues. CDR3 amino acids: CASSPRLAGVETQYF. DNA of the CDR3: TGTGCCAGCAGCCCTCGACTAGCGGGGGTAGAGACCCAGTACTTC.